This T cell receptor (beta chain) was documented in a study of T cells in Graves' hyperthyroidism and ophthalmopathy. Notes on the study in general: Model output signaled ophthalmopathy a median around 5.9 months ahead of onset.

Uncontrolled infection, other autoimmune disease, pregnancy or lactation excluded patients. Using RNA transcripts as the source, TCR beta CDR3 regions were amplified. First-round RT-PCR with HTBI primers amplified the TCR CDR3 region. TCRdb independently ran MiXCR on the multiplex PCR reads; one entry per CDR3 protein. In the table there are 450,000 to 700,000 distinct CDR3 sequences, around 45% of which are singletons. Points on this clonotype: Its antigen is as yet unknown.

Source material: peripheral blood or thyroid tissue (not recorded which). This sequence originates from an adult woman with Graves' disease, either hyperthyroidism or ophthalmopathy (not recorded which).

CDR3 protein: CASSFEAPYNSPLHF. The CDR3 coding sequence is TGTGCCAGCAGTTTTGAGGCGCCCTATAATTCACCCCTCCACTTT. The V call is TRBV9, the J call TRBJ1-6, with D unclear. Trimming pared 5 bases from V and 2 bases from J, leaving 11 bases between. Looked up from germline, CDR1 is SGDLS and CDR2 is YYNGEE. This CDR3 is built from 15 residues. Complete variable domain (other parts from reference TRBV9 and TRBJ1-6): DSGVTQTPKHLITATGQRVTLRCSPRSGDLSVYWYQQSLDQGLQFLIQYYNGEERAKGNILERFSAQQFPDLHSELNLSSLELGDSALYFCASSFEAPYNSPLHFGNGTRLTVT.